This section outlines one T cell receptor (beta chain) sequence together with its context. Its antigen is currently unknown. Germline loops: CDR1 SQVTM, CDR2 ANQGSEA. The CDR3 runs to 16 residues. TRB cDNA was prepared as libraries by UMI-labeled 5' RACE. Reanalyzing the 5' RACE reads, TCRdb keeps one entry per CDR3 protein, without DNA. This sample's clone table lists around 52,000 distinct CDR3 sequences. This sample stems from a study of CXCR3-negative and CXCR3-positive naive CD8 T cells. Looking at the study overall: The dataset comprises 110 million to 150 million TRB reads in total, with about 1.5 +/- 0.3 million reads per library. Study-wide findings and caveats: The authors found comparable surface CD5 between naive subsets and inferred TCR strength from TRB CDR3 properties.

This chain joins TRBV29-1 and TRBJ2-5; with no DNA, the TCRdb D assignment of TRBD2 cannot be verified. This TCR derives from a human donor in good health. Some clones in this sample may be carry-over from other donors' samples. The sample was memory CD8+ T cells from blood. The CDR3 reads CSVELPPGLTQETQYF.